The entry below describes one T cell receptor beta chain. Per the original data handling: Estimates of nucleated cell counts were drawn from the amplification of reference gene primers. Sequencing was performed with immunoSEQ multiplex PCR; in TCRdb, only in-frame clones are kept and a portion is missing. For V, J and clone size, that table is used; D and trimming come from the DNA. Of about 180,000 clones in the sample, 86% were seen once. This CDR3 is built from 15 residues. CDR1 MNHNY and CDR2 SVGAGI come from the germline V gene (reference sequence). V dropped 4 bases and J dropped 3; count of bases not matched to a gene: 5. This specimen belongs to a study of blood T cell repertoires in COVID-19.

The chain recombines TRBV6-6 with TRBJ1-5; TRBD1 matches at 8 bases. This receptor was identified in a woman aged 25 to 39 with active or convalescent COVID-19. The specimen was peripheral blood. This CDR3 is CASSFRQGYNQPQHF. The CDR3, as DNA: TGTGCCAGCAGTTTTAGACAGGGGTACAATCAGCCCCAGCATTTT.